The 17 T cell receptor beta chains listed next were all sequenced from one sample in a study of cytomegalovirus exposure and HLA in healthy donors (dated by TCRdb to about 2017). The library was obtained by the immunoSEQ multiplex PCR assay. Drawn from immuneACCESS, this table holds only the in-frame rearrangements with V and J called that TCRdb kept. Clones are partly lost; checked studies trace under half to an unresolved V gene and leave the rest unexplained. In this sample the table shows about 280,000 clones, 80% to 90% of which occur a single time. Of the sample, 0.9% to 1.1% falls within the top ten clones. The sample consisted of PBMCs. These receptors were obtained from a woman aged 18 to 35 in good health and CMV-seronegative.

The chain links TRBV7-9 to TRBJ2-3; 13 bases fit TRBD2. CDR3 length: 17 amino acids. From germline, CDR1 is SEHNR and CDR2 FQNEAQ (reference sequence). With 5 bases clipped from V and 2 bases from J, the junction kept 7 bases outside the gene matches. CDR3 protein: CASSGLAGVGFTDTQYF. The CDR3 DNA reads TGTGCCAGCAGCGGACTAGCGGGAGTCGGGTTCACAGATACGCAGTATTTT.

The chain recombines TRBV27 with TRBJ1-5; 7 bases are a match to TRBD1. This CDR3 contains 17 residues. CDR1 is MNHEY and CDR2 is SMNVEV in the germline V gene (reference sequence). V was pared by 5 bases and J by 0 bases, with 10 bases of the junction left unmatched. The CDR3 nucleotides are TGTGCCAGCAGTACTCTAGGGGGCCTCTATAGCAATCAGCCCCAGCATTTT. Its translation is CASSTLGGLYSNQPQHF.

The chain couples TRBV25-1 to TRBJ2-1, with TRBD2 identical over 12 bases. CDR3 length: 16 amino acids. The germline CDR1 and CDR2 sequences are MGHDK and SYGVNS. V trimming: 8 bases; J trimming: 4 bases; junction bases outside the gene matches: 9. CDR3 DNA sequence: TGTGCCAGCGAGCGAGTCGGACTAGCGGGGTACAATGAGCAGTTCTTC. It is translated as CASERVGLAGYNEQFF.

This clone came up a few times. The chain is built from TRBV5-1 and TRBJ2-7; 10 bases map to TRBD2. V shed 3 bases and J 4 bases; nucleotides not matched to a gene: 13. The germline V gene encodes CDR1 SGHRS and CDR2 YFSETQ. The CDR3 is 17 residues long. The CDR3: CASSYLPGGLAAYEQYF. The CDR3 DNA sequence: TGCGCCAGCAGCTACCTCCCCGGTGGACTAGCGGCTTACGAGCAGTACTTC.

This chain links TRBV5-8 with TRBJ2-6, with D maybe TRBD2 (6 bases). CDR1 is SGHTS, CDR2 YDEGEE, per germline. This CDR3 has 15 amino acids. Between the trimmed V and J ends, which lost 4 bases and 0 bases, there was a span of 8 bases. The CDR3 DNA is TGTGCCAGCAGCCGGCGGGACTCTGGGGCCAACGTCCTGACTTTC. This translates into CASSRRDSGANVLTF. The complete variable domain, with remaining parts taken from reference TRBV5-8 and TRBJ2-6, reads EAGVTQSPTHLIKTRGQQATLRCSPISGHTSVYWYQQALGLGLQFLLWYDEGEERNRGNFPPRFSGRQFPNYSSELNVNALELEDSALYLCASSRRDSGANVLTFGAGSRLTVL.

The V gene is TRBV19, the J gene TRBJ1-5; D is perhaps TRBD1 (5 bases). CDR1 and CDR2 (germline): LNHDA, SQIVND (reference sequence). There are 16 residues in the CDR3. Trimming shortened V by 7 bases and J by 1 base, and 17 bases separated the two germline ends. The CDR3 DNA is TGTGCCAGTACCTCCGAGGCAGGGAACAGCAATCAGCCCCAGCATTTT. Amino acids: CASTSEAGNSNQPQHF.

CDR3 sequence reads: CASSGGLAGGTETQYF. The CDR3 nucleotides read TGTGCCAGCAGCGGTGGACTAGCGGGGGGAACGGAGACCCAGTACTTC. The gene calls are TRBV5-4 and TRBJ2-5, with 14 positions matching TRBD2. Germline CDR1 SGHNT, CDR2 YYREEE (reference sequence). V lost 4 bases, J lost 5 bases, and 7 bases stayed unmatched. The CDR3 length is 16 residues.

The CDR3 nucleotides read TGTGCCAGCAGGTCAGCGGGGGTTACCTACGAGCAGTACTTC. Its protein product is CASRSAGVTYEQYF. The V call is TRBV28, the J call TRBJ2-7, with 8 positions matching TRBD2. Trimming removed 6 bases from V and 2 bases from J; junction bases left unmatched: 6. CDR1 and CDR2 from the germline V gene are MDHEN and SYDVKM. The CDR3 runs to 14 residues.

V usage is TRBV11-2 and J usage is TRBJ1-6, with D possibly TRBD1 on 5 matching bases. Germline loops: CDR1 SGHAT, CDR2 FQNNGV. The germline V and J ends were trimmed by 1 base and 10 bases, with 11 bases remaining between them. The CDR3 has 14 amino acids. Here the CDR3 reads CASSLGQGGSPLHF. The CDR3 coding sequence is TGTGCCAGCAGCTTAGGTCAGGGAGGGTCACCCCTCCACTTT.

The rearrangement joins TRBV10-1 to TRBJ2-7; 9 bases align to TRBD1. Germline lookup yields CDR1 WNHNN and CDR2 SYGVQD (reference sequence). The CDR3 runs to 15 residues. J lost 2 bases, V lost 2 bases, and 4 bases had no gene match. The CDR3 is CASSEVTGGPYEQYF. As DNA, the CDR3 is TGCGCCAGCAGTGAGGTGACAGGGGGACCCTACGAGCAGTACTTC.

The chain uses TRBV6-5 and TRBJ2-7; 9 bases agree with TRBD2. The ends lost 0 bases at V and 4 bases at J; junction bases unmatched: 7. The CDR3 totals 16 residues. Germline V CDR1 and CDR2: MNHEY, SVGAGI. The CDR3 sequence is CASSYSAVAGVYEQYF. The CDR3 nucleotides read TGTGCCAGCAGTTACTCGGCGGTAGCGGGAGTGTACGAGCAGTACTTC.

This rearrangement joins TRBV11-2 to TRBJ1-5; D not certain. The CDR3 runs to 13 residues. V was shortened by 5 bases and J by 7 bases, with 12 bases between the two germline ends. The germline CDR1 and CDR2 sequences are SGHAT and FQNNGV. CDR3 DNA: TGTGCCAGCAGCACGCAAGGAGAACAGCCCCAGCATTTT. Its translation: CASSTQGEQPQHF.

This sequence joins TRBV6-5 and TRBJ2-7, with D unclear. The CDR3 runs to 15 residues. Germline V gene sequence: CDR1 MNHEY, CDR2 SVGAGI. V dropped 0 bases and J dropped 7 bases, with 16 bases sitting between them. The CDR3 nucleotides read TGTGCCAGCAGTTACTCGAGCCTACCCCGGTGGGAGCAGTACTTC. Residues: CASSYSSLPRWEQYF.

The chain employs TRBV11-2 and TRBJ2-7, with TRBD2 identical over 13 bases. V was clipped by 4 bases and J by 4 bases; unmatched bases: 4. This CDR3 spans 15 amino acids. Germline assignment: CDR1 SGHAT and CDR2 FQNNGV. CDR3: CASSSGLAGIYEQYF. The CDR3 DNA follows: TGTGCCAGCAGCTCGGGACTAGCGGGGATTTACGAGCAGTACTTC.

The V call is TRBV9, the J call TRBJ1-1; D remains ambiguous. This CDR3 has 14 residues. Germline loops: CDR1 SGDLS, CDR2 YYNGEE. Trimming removed 2 bases at V and 6 bases at J, with 14 bases between. In DNA form, the CDR3 reads TGTGCCAGCAGCGTCCTTACAAGTACCGCTGAAGCTTTCTTT. Encoded protein: CASSVLTSTAEAFF.

This sequence joins TRBV5-1 and TRBJ2-5; 7 bases match TRBD2. Germline assignment: CDR1 SGHRS and CDR2 YFSETQ. The ends lost 0 bases at V and 2 bases at J; junction bases unmatched: 4. CDR3 size: 15 residues. The DNA for the CDR3 is TGCGCCAGCAGCTTGGGGAGCGGGGCTCAAGAGACCCAGTACTTC. Its protein product is CASSLGSGAQETQYF.

The chain recombines TRBV6-5 with TRBJ1-2; D unresolved. Germline CDR1 and CDR2: MNHEY and SVGAGI. Trimming left V 2 bases short and J 6 bases short, with 4 bases between. This CDR3 comprises 11 residues. The CDR3 sequence is CASSYENGYTF. As DNA, the CDR3 is TGTGCCAGCAGTTACGAGAATGGCTACACCTTC.